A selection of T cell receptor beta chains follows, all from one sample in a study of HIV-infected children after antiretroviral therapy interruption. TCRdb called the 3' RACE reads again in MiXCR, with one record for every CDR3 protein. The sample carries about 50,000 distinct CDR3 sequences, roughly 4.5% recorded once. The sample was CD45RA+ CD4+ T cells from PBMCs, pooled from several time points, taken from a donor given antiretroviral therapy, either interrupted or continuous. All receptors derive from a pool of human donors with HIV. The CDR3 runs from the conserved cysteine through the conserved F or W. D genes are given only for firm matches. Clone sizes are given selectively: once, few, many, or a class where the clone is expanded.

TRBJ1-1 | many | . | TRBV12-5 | CASGLRTVGEAFF | TGTGCTAGTGGGCTTAGGACTGTCGGCGAAGCTTTCTTT
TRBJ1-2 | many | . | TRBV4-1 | CASSQANGGERGYTF | TGCGCCAGCAGCCAAGCAAATGGGGGGGAAAGGGGCTACACCTTC
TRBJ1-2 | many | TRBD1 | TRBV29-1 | CSTGVNYGYTF | TGCAGCACAGGGGTTAACTATGGCTACACCTTC
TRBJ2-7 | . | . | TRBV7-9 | CASSASITEQNF | TGTGCCAGCAGCGCCTCCATCACCGAGCAGAACTTC
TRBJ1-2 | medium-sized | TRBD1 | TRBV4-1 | CASSRTGLGYTF | TGCGCCAGCAGCCGGACAGGGTTGGGCTACACCTTC
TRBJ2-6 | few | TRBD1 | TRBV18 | CASSRDRGQVGANVLTF | TGTGCCAGCTCACGGGACAGGGGGCAAGTTGGGGCCAACGTCCTGACTTTC
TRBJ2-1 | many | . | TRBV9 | CASSPGGYEQFF | TGTGCCAGCAGCCCAGGGGGGTATGAGCAGTTCTTC
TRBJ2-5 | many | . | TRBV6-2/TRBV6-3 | CASSYAGETQYF | TGTGCCAGCAGTTATGCGGGAGAGACCCAGTACTTC
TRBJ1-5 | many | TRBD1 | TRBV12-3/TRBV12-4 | CASSRDRAQPQHF | TGTGCCAGCAGTCGGGACAGGGCTCAGCCCCAGCATTTT
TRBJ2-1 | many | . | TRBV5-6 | CASSLVGEQFF | TGTGCCAGCAGCTTGGTGGGTGAGCAGTTCTTC
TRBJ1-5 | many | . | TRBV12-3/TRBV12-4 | CASTSGRGDQPQHF | TGTGCCAGCACCTCGGGACGGGGGGATCAGCCCCAGCATTTT
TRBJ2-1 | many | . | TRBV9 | CASSVGGFYNEQFF | TGTGCCAGCAGCGTGGGGGGCTTCTACAATGAGCAGTTCTTC
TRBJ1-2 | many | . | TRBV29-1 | CSANQGNYGYTF | TGCAGCGCCAATCAGGGGAACTATGGCTACACCTTC
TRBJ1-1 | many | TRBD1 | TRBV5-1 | CASSPQGAGTEAFF | TGCGCCAGCAGCCCCCAGGGGGCAGGGACTGAAGCTTTCTTT
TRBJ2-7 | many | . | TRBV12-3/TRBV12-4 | CASKDRSSYEQYF | TGTGCCAGCAAAGATAGGAGCTCCTACGAGCAGTACTTC
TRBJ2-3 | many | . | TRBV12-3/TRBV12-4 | CASNPGSPRTDTQYF | TGTGCCAGCAACCCGGGCTCGCCCCGCACAGATACGCAGTATTTT
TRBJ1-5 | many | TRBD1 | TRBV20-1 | CSARDRDRGGNQPQHF | TGCAGTGCTAGAGACCGGGACAGGGGTGGCAATCAGCCCCAGCATTTT
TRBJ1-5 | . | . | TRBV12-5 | CASAQQVGNQPQHF | TGTGCTAGTGCTCAACAGGTAGGCAATCAGCCCCAGCATTTT
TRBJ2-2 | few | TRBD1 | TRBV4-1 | CASQGDSYTGELFF | TGCGCCAGCCAGGGGGACAGTTACACCGGGGAGCTGTTTTTT
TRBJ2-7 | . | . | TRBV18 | CASSPQQGTDEQYF | TGTGCCAGCTCACCTCAACAGGGAACGGACGAGCAGTACTTC
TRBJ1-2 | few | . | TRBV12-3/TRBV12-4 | CASSLAERPGTRYTF | TGTGCCAGCAGTTTAGCGGAGAGACCCGGGACTCGCTACACCTTC
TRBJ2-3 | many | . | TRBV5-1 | CASSLGGFSTDTQYF | TGCGCCAGCAGCTTGGGAGGGTTCAGCACAGATACGCAGTATTTT
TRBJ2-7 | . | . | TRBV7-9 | CASSLGVGGWSEQYF | TGTGCCAGCAGCTTAGGAGTAGGGGGTTGGAGCGAGCAGTACTTC
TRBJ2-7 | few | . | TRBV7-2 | CASSYRRDPEDGGQYF | TGTGCCAGCAGCTACCGGAGGGATCCCGAGGACGGGGGGCAGTACTTC
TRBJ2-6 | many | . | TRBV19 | CASSFSGANVLTF | TGTGCCAGTAGTTTCTCGGGGGCCAACGTCCTGACTTTC
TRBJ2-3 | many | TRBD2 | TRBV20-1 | CSARFSGGTDTQYF | TGCAGTGCTCGATTTAGCGGGGGCACAGATACGCAGTATTTT
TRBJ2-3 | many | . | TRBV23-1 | CASSLLGDTQYF | TGCGCCAGCAGTCTCCTTGGGGATACGCAGTATTTT
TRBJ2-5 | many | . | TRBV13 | CASSLEGFGGGRQTQYF | TGTGCCAGCAGCTTAGAGGGCTTCGGAGGGGGCCGACAGACCCAGTACTTC
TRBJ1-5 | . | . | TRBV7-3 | CASSLIGHLIYTQPQHF | TGTGCCAGCAGCTTAATTGGACACCTAATTTACACTCAGCCCCAGCATTTT
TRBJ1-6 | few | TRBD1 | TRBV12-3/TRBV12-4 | CASRDRAASPLHF | TGTGCCAGTCGGGACAGGGCGGCTTCACCCCTCCACTTT
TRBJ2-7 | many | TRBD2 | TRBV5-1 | CASSLGIGLADKTYEQYF | TGCGCCAGCAGCTTGGGCATCGGCCTAGCGGATAAAACCTACGAGCAGTACTTC
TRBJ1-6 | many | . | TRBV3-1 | CASSLNRNSPLHF | TGTGCCAGCAGCCTCAACAGGAATTCACCCCTCCACTTT
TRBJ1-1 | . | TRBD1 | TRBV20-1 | CSARRQGNTEAFF | TGCAGTGCTAGACGACAGGGGAATACTGAAGCTTTCTTT
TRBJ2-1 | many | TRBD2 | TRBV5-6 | CASSVSGTSAYNEQFF | TGTGCCAGCAGCGTATCCGGGACTAGCGCTTACAATGAGCAGTTCTTC
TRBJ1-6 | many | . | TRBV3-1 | CASSQDNSPLHF | TGTGCCAGCAGCCAGGACAATTCACCCCTCCACTTT
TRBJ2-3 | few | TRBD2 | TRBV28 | CASSGSGGSTDTQYF | TGTGCCAGCAGTGGTAGCGGGGGCAGCACAGATACGCAGTATTTT
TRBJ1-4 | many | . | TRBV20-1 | CSARHPGGTGEKLFF | TGCAGTGCTAGACACCCCGGAGGCACTGGAGAAAAACTGTTTTTT
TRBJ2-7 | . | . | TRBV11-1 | CASSVREVAEQYF | TGTGCCAGCAGCGTCAGGGAAGTCGCCGAGCAGTACTTC
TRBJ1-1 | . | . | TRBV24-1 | CATSDSGFRGAFF | TGTGCCACCAGTGATTCGGGATTCCGCGGAGCTTTCTTT
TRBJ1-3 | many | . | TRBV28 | CASSLAGATAGNTIYF | TGTGCCAGCAGTTTAGCGGGGGCTACGGCTGGAAACACCATATATTTT
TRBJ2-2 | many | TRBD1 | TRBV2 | CASTGTGRTGELFF | TGTGCCAGCACGGGGACAGGGCGCACCGGGGAGCTGTTTTTT
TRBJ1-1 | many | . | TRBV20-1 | CSALGRGEAFF | TGCAGTGCGCTAGGGAGGGGTGAAGCTTTCTTT
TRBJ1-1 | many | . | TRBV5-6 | CASSFSVNTEAFF | TGTGCCAGCAGCTTCTCGGTGAACACTGAAGCTTTCTTT
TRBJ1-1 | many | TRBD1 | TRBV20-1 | CSASGAGQPTEAFF | TGCAGTGCTAGCGGTGCGGGACAGCCCACTGAAGCTTTCTTT
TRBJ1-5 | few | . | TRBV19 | CASSIGLGEPQHF | TGTGCCAGTAGTATCGGACTAGGGGAGCCCCAGCATTTT
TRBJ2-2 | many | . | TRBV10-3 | CAISGRNELTGELFF | TGTGCCATCAGTGGTAGGAATGAGCTCACCGGGGAGCTGTTTTTT
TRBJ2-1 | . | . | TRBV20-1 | CSAYPNPDNEQFF | TGCAGTGCCTATCCCAACCCCGACAATGAGCAGTTCTTC
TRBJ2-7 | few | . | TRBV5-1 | CASSLPRGMSYEQYF | TGCGCCAGCAGCTTGCCCCGAGGGATGAGCTACGAGCAGTACTTC
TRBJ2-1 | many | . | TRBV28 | CASSPPLGEQFF | TGTGCCAGCAGTCCCCCCCTCGGTGAGCAGTTCTTC